Shown below are 31 T cell receptor beta chains from a single sample sequenced in a study of blood T cell repertoires in COVID-19. Clones were sequenced by immunoSEQ multiplex PCR, and TCRdb holds only the in-frame ones, with some missing. The table includes about 140,000 clones, roughly 84% detected once. The sample comprised PBMCs or T cells enriched from blood (not recorded which). The receptors derive from a middle-aged man with acute COVID-19.

The chain combines TRBV19 with TRBJ2-1, with 10 bases matching TRBD2. The CDR3 runs 16 residues. The trim removed 3 bases at V and 0 bases at J, leaving 2 bases unmatched. CDR1 and CDR2 (germline): LNHDA, SQIVND (reference sequence). The CDR3 here is CASSMEREGSYNEQFF. CDR3 DNA: TGTGCCAGTAGTATGGAGCGGGAGGGCTCCTACAATGAGCAGTTCTTC.

This clone has a single count. The chain has TRBV15 and TRBJ2-5; D possibly corresponds to TRBD2 (6 bases). This CDR3 is built from 16 residues. Germline CDR1 reads LNHNV; CDR2 reads YYDKDF (reference sequence). Trimming removed 3 bases from V and 3 bases from J, with 17 bases in between. CDR3 residues: CATSRGGIGTEETQYF. The CDR3 nucleotides are TGTGCCACCAGCAGGGGGGGAATTGGGACGGAAGAGACCCAGTACTTC. Full variable domain (missing parts from reference TRBV15 and TRBJ2-5): DAMVIQNPRYQVTQFGKPVTLSCSQTLNHNVMYWYQQKSSQAPKLLFHYYDKDFNNEADTPDNFQSRRPNTSFCFLDIRSPGLGDTAMYLCATSRGGIGTEETQYFGPGTRLLVL.

CDR3 DNA: TGTGCCAGCAGCTCATACGGCAGGAACTACGAGCAGTACTTC. It translates to CASSSYGRNYEQYF. The V call is TRBV6-2 or TRBV6-3, the J call TRBJ2-7, with D hard to call. From germline, CDR1 is MNHEY and CDR2 SVGEGT. V was trimmed by 6 bases and J by 3 bases, leaving 15 bases between them. The CDR3 consists of 14 residues.

This clone was detected only once. V and J are TRBV6-5 and TRBJ2-2; TRBD2 might be the D (6 bases). The V end lost 5 bases, the J end lost 2 bases, and 12 bases lay between the germline ends. CDR1 is MNHEY, CDR2 SVGAGI, per germline. The CDR3 extends over 15 amino acids. CDR3 DNA: TGTGCCAGCAGTAACCGGGGGACCAACACCGGGGAGCTGTTTTTT. Encoded protein: CASSNRGTNTGELFF.

The rearrangement links TRBV23-1 to TRBJ2-2, with 8 bases lining up with TRBD2. TRBV23-1 counts as an open reading frame of uncertain function. Unmatched junction bases numbered 11, after V lost 1 base and J lost 4 bases. CDR3 size: 18 residues. CDR3 DNA sequence: TGCGCCAGCAGTCAATTCCCGGCCCGGGAGGGCCGCACCGGGGAGCTGTTTTTT. It is translated as CASSQFPAREGRTGELFF.

With regard to this clone: At the DNA level, this CDR3 is encoded by other sequences in the same sample as well. J is TRBJ2-3 and V is TRBV9, with a possible D match to TRBD1 (6 bases). The germline CDR1 and CDR2 sequences are SGDLS and YYNGEE. Trimming stripped 0 bases from V and 3 bases from J, with 8 bases between. This CDR3 comprises 14 residues. The CDR3 nucleotides read TGTGCCAGCAGCGTAGACCAGGGGACAGATACGCAGTATTTT. Translated, it gives CASSVDQGTDTQYF.

This clone was recorded once. The V gene is TRBV15, the J gene TRBJ2-1, with a weak D call TRBD2 (6 bases). Deletions cut 0 bases from V and 5 bases from J, with 14 bases between. This CDR3 comprises 16 residues. Germline CDR1 is LNHNV and CDR2 is YYDKDF (reference sequence). The CDR3 here is CATSRDFTGAHNEQFF. CDR3 coding DNA: TGTGCCACCAGCAGAGATTTCACGGGAGCCCACAATGAGCAGTTCTTC.

This clone occurred once. V is TRBV25-1 and J is TRBJ2-2; 7 positions agree with TRBD2. The ends lost 4 bases at V and 4 bases at J; junction bases unmatched: 6. Germline-derived CDR1 and CDR2 are MGHDK and SYGVNS. The CDR3 extends over 15 amino acids. The CDR3 reads CASSAPPGGTGELFF. The CDR3, as DNA: TGTGCCAGCAGTGCCCCCCCGGGGGGCACCGGGGAGCTGTTTTTT.

The chain carries TRBV21-1 and TRBJ2-7; the table's D call, TRBD1, was not checked against the DNA. TRBV21-1 counts as a pseudogene. CDR3 length: 13 amino acids. Written as DNA, the CDR3 is TGTGCCAGCAGCTCGGACAGCCCATACGAGCAGTACTTC. Its protein product is CASSSDSPYEQYF.

This clone appeared a few times. DNA for the CDR3: TGTGCCAGCAGCTTGGGTAGAAACTATGGCTACACCTTC. Translated, it gives CASSLGRNYGYTF. The V and J genes are TRBV5-6 and TRBJ1-2, with D unresolved. CDR1 and CDR2 (germline): SGHDT, YYEEEE. Trimming left V 0 bases short and J 2 bases short, with 5 bases between. The CDR3 has 13 amino acids. Filled out from reference TRBV5-6 and TRBJ1-2, the complete variable domain reads DAGVTQSPTHLIKTRGQQVTLRCSPKSGHDTVSWYQQALGQGPQFIFQYYEEEERQRGNFPDRFSGHQFPNYSSELNVNALLLGDSALYLCASSLGRNYGYTFGSGTRLTVV.

This chain links TRBV10-3 with TRBJ2-5; 10 bases match TRBD1. This CDR3 is built from 13 residues. Losses at the gene ends were 11 bases for V and 5 bases for J; bases not matched to a gene: 8. CDR1 is ENHRY, CDR2 SYGVKD, per germline. CDR3 in DNA: TGTGCCTCGGAAGAGGACAGGGGGGAGACCCAGTACTTC. Residues: CASEEDRGETQYF.

The V and J genes are TRBV24-1 and TRBJ1-4; no firm D call. Trimming removed 4 bases from V and 0 bases from J, with 5 bases in between. The CDR3 sequence is 14 residues long. Germline V CDR1 and CDR2: KGHDR, SFDVKD. In nucleotides, the CDR3 is TGTGCCACCAGTGACGCAGCAACTAATGAAAAACTGTTTTTT. This gives the protein CATSDAATNEKLFF.

The chain combines TRBV6-5 with TRBJ1-5, with D perhaps matching TRBD1 (5 bases). CDR3 size: 14 residues. Germline CDR1 is MNHEY and CDR2 is SVGAGI. V lost 5 bases and J lost 1, with 9 bases in between. The DNA of the CDR3 is TGTGCCAGCAGTCAACGACAGAGCAATCAGCCCCAGCATTTT. This gives the protein CASSQRQSNQPQHF.

The V gene is TRBV18, the J gene TRBJ2-3; tentatively, D is TRBD2 (5 bases). Germline assignment: CDR1 KGHSH and CDR2 LQKENI. V dropped 2 bases and J dropped 6 bases, with 9 bases sitting between them. The CDR3 length is 13 residues. CDR3: CASSPSTGDTQYF. The DNA for the CDR3 is TGTGCCAGCTCACCATCGACGGGGGATACGCAGTATTTT.

The chain joins TRBV4-2 to TRBJ2-5; 7 bases are a match to TRBD1. The CDR3 covers 16 residues. The V gene end was trimmed by 4 bases and the J gene end by 1 base; junction bases not matched to a gene: 9. Germline loops: CDR1 LGHNA, CDR2 YNFKEQ. For the CDR3, the DNA is TGTGCCAGCAGCCCCCTGAAGGGGACAGTCCAAGAGACCCAGTACTTC. As protein: CASSPLKGTVQETQYF.

V and J are TRBV7-8 and TRBJ2-4, with a possible D match to TRBD2 (6 bases). With 1 base removed from V and 1 base from J, the gap between germline ends came to 11 bases. Germline assignment: CDR1 SGHVS and CDR2 FQNEAQ. The CDR3 covers 16 residues. The chain's CDR3 is CASSLVGGRAKNIQYF. In DNA form, the CDR3 reads TGTGCCAGCAGCTTAGTCGGGGGTCGGGCCAAAAACATTCAGTACTTC.

This clone was observed a handful of times. The chain recombines TRBV30 with TRBJ1-6; 7 bases are a match to TRBD1. V shed 4 bases, J shed 7 bases, and the junction held 13 bases outside the gene matches. CDR1 and CDR2 (germline): GTSNPN, SVGIG (reference sequence). This CDR3 spans 16 amino acids. The DNA for the CDR3 is TGTGCCTGGACCTCCCCGGAACAGGGGTACAATTCACCCCTCCACTTT. Its protein product is CAWTSPEQGYNSPLHF.

The gene calls are TRBV18 and TRBJ2-3, with a weak D call TRBD1 (7 bases). CDR1 is KGHSH and CDR2 is LQKENI in the germline V gene. The CDR3 covers 16 residues. V dropped 6 bases and J dropped 0 bases, with 16 bases sitting between them. The CDR3, as DNA: TGTGCCAGCTCCCTTAAGACAGGGACTAGCACAGATACGCAGTATTTT. This gives the protein CASSLKTGTSTDTQYF.

The chain carries TRBV7-9 and TRBJ2-1, with D possibly matching TRBD2 (5 bases). CDR3 length: 14 amino acids. Trimming removed 2 bases from V and 5 bases from J, with 10 bases in between. In germline, CDR1 is SEHNR, CDR2 FQNEAQ (reference sequence). The DNA for the CDR3 is TGTGCCAGCAGCTTATGGACTTCCAACAATGAGCAGTTCTTC. Protein product: CASSLWTSNNEQFF.

V usage is TRBV5-1 and J usage is TRBJ2-3; D is uncertain. The germline V gene has CDR1 SGHRS and CDR2 YFSETQ. The CDR3 is 15 amino acids. The V gene lost 6 bases and the J gene lost 4 bases, with 18 bases spanning the gap. CDR3 sequence (DNA): TGCGCCAGCAACCCTGAGCCCCAAGTATCAGATACGCAGTATTTT. Translation gives CASNPEPQVSDTQYF. Variable domain in full (rest from reference TRBV5-1 and TRBJ2-3): KAGVTQTPRYLIKTRGQQVTLSCSPISGHRSVSWYQQTPGQGLQFLFEYFSETQRNKGNFPGRFSGRQFSNSRSEMNVSTLELGDSALYLCASNPEPQVSDTQYFGPGTRLTVL.

J is TRBJ1-1 and V is TRBV7-2; perhaps TRBD1 as D (5 bases). The CDR3 has 12 residues. V was cut by 1 base and J by 7 bases, with 7 bases left in between. CDR1 and CDR2 from the germline V gene are SGHTA and FQGNSA. CDR3 in DNA: TGTGCCAGCAGCTTAGGGGGGGGTGAAGCTTTCTTT. This encodes CASSLGGGEAFF.

This clone was seen only once. This rearrangement joins TRBV4-1 to TRBJ2-4; D gene uncertain. CDR1 is MGHRA, CDR2 YSYEKL, per germline. The V end lost 9 bases, the J end lost 5 bases, and 11 bases lay between the germline ends. The CDR3 covers 12 residues. CDR3 amino acids: CASSAAQNIQYF. The CDR3 region has the DNA TGCGCCAGTTCTGCGGCCCAAAACATTCAGTACTTC.

The chain couples TRBV5-5 to TRBJ2-2, with 7 bases matching TRBD1. The trim removed 4 bases at V and 1 base at J, leaving 10 bases unmatched. Germline V gives CDR1 SGHKS, CDR2 YYEKEE (reference sequence). This CDR3 is built from 17 residues. CDR3 in amino acids: CASSVLRGTGNTGELFF. CDR3 nucleotide sequence: TGTGCCAGCAGCGTACTCAGGGGGACGGGGAACACCGGGGAGCTGTTTTTT.

This clone has only one observation. The J gene is TRBJ2-1, the V gene TRBV7-2; possible D gene TRBD2, 5 bases. Germline V gene sequence: CDR1 SGHTA, CDR2 FQGNSA. CDR3 length: 13 amino acids. V was pared by 6 bases and J by 9 bases, with 15 bases between. CDR3 region: CASRLGLNFEQFF. The CDR3 nucleotides read TGTGCCAGCAGACTAGGGCTAAACTTTGAGCAGTTCTTC.

V is TRBV7-9 and J is TRBJ1-4; 7 nucleotides match TRBD1. This CDR3 spans 15 amino acids. The junction had 9 bases not matched to a gene; V was cut back by 4 bases and J by 7 bases. Germline V gives CDR1 SEHNR, CDR2 FQNEAQ (reference sequence). CDR3 sequence: CASSSHRGLSEKLFF. The CDR3 nucleotides are TGTGCCAGCAGCTCCCACAGGGGCCTCTCTGAAAAACTGTTTTTT.

This chain joins TRBV7-2 and TRBJ2-4; tentative D call: TRBD2 (5 bases). Trimming left V 1 base short and J 7 bases short, with 8 bases between. Germline V lookup: CDR1 SGHTA, CDR2 FQGNSA. The CDR3 runs to 13 residues. The CDR3 nucleotides read TGTGCCAGCAGCTTAGTAAGGGAGAACATTCAGTACTTC. It is translated as CASSLVRENIQYF. The whole variable domain, filled in from reference TRBV7-2 and TRBJ2-4, reads GAGVSQSPSNKVTEKGKDVELRCDPISGHTALYWYRQSLGQGLEFLIYFQGNSAPDKSGLPSDRFSAERTGGSVSTLTIQRTQQEDSAVYLCASSLVRENIQYFGAGTRLSVL.

The rearrangement joins TRBV29-1 to TRBJ2-7, with 7 bases lining up with TRBD1. The J segment lost 3 bases and the V segment lost 6 bases, leaving 11 bases of the junction unmatched. Germline CDR1 is SQVTM and CDR2 is ANQGSEA. This CDR3 spans 14 amino acids. The CDR3 bases are TGCAGCGTCCGGGGAGTCCCAGGGGGCTACGAGCAGTACTTC. Its protein is CSVRGVPGGYEQYF.

This chain joins TRBV7-9 and TRBJ2-5; TRBD2 matches 10 bases. CDR1 is SEHNR and CDR2 is FQNEAQ in the germline V gene (reference sequence). The V and J ends lost 1 base and 5 bases, in that order; junction bases with no gene match: 4. The CDR3 totals 15 residues. The CDR3 here is CASSLGGLATETQYF. In DNA form, the CDR3 reads TGTGCCAGCAGCTTAGGGGGACTAGCGACGGAGACCCAGTACTTC.

The rearrangement uses TRBV5-4 and TRBJ2-1; TRBD2 agrees at 16 bases. V was clipped by 3 bases and J by 6 bases; unmatched bases: 6. Germline CDR1 is SGHNT and CDR2 is YYREEE (reference sequence). The CDR3 is made up of 17 amino acids. CDR3 in DNA: TGTGCCAGCAGCTCGGGACTAGCGGGAGGGAAAGTCAATGAGCAGTTCTTC. This translates into CASSSGLAGGKVNEQFF.

The chain carries TRBV10-3 and TRBJ1-3; 8 positions match TRBD1. This CDR3 comprises 13 residues. The V gene's germline CDR1 is ENHRY and CDR2 SYGVKD. Trimming removed 9 bases from V and 6 bases from J; junction bases left unmatched: 7. CDR3 nucleotide sequence: TGTGCCATAGAACAGGGGGGAGAAAACACCATATATTTT. Protein product: CAIEQGGENTIYF.

The CDR3 region is CASSPRQAAGTQYF. For the CDR3, the DNA is TGTGCCAGCAGCCCTCGACAGGCCGCGGGGACCCAGTACTTC. The gene calls are TRBV7-2 and TRBJ2-5; tentatively, D is TRBD1 (6 bases). The CDR3 has 14 residues. Per germline, CDR1 SGHTA and CDR2 FQGNSA. V was cut by 5 bases and J by 7 bases, with 17 bases left in between.